This section outlines one T cell receptor (beta chain) sequence together with its context. This clonotype was counted only a few times. Its antigen target is currently unknown. No base quality information exists; no much larger clone differs at one position. This sample was sequenced with an Illumina NovaSeq 6000. TCRalpha and TCRbeta cDNA libraries were built by 5'RACE with constant-segment primers, adding sample barcodes and unique molecular identifiers. Trizol reagent was used to extract RNA from every sample. Amplification of the libraries took two PCR steps, and the second step added a second sample barcode plus Illumina TruSeq adapters. The libraries were sequenced on an Illumina NovaSeq using 2 x 150 bp paired-end reads. On the study's bioinformatics: Demultiplexing of reads and collapsing into UMI-guided consensus sequences were performed with migec v1.2.7. Using mixcr v2.1.11, UMI consensuses were aligned to TRA and TRB V and J templates and then assembled into clonotypes. A clonotype was counted as expanded or contracted only when both edgeR and NoisET called the clonotype significant, with the noise models trained on biological replicates. For edgeR calls, a false discovery rate-adjusted p below 0.01 and a log2 fold-change threshold of 1 were applied. As an exploratory analysis of dynamics, PCA with hierarchical clustering was applied to max-normalized trajectories of the 1000 most abundant clonotypes. Separately sequenced CD4+ and CD8+ repertoires were used to assign the CD4 or CD8 phenotype of responding clones. TCRdb trimmed public reads at Q25 via fastp, called clones via MiXCR and kept in-frame beta chains. A single entry per CDR3 protein holds the most common genes and DNA from its merged rows. The V and J calls here are based on TCRdb, not the publication. This sample lists around 440,000 distinct CDR3 sequences; about 20% were detected once. Clones ranked in the top ten supply roughly 12% of the sample.

This sample is drawn from a study of T-cell memory formation after mild COVID-19 (dated by TCRdb to the early 2020s). For the wider study: TCR sequence clusters from the two donors were found to be largely donor specific. The cohort comprised two young, previously healthy adult volunteers, one female and one male. T-cell clones expanding and contracting after mild COVID-19 in a couple of donors were tracked by longitudinal TCRalpha and TCRbeta repertoire sequencing.

What the research found in general, with its limitations: Contracting CD4+ clones appeared mostly in the CM and EM memory subsets, whereas CD8+ clones were enriched in EMRA. SARS-CoV-2 specificity was not confirmed for the second-wave clones peaking on day 37. The study covered only two mild cases, and larger cohorts including severe cases with pre-infection samples were considered necessary. Balanced CD4/CD8 phenotypes were observed for clones contracting from day 15 to 85, whereas a bias towards CD4+ was observed for a second wave of clones expanding from day 15 to 37. The detection of some responding clones in pre-infection memory suggests that pre-existing cross-reactive memory T cells joined the SARS-CoV-2 response.

The germline V gene (reference sequence) specifies SEHNR as CDR1 and FQNEAQ as CDR2. CDR3 length: 15 amino acids, cysteine to phenylalanine. Kept here is only the CDR3 DNA, which spans 45 bases and is read in frame from base 1. A distance of 11 bases separates the germline ends of V and J, which lose 5 bases and 1 base respectively. Ficoll-Paque density gradient centrifugation was the method used to isolate PBMCs. In this chain, TRBV7-9 is recombined with TRBJ2-2; the D gene is perhaps TRBD2, on 6 matching bases. The sample consisted of PBMCs or a T cell subset sorted from them (not recorded which). This TCR derives from an adult woman who had mild COVID-19 (a few samples of this study predate the infection). The sample titles of this study are shuffled in the database, so cell type and time point are left out; the donor was told from shared clones. The CDR3 is CASSQREVNTGELFF. In nucleotides, the sequence is TGTGCCAGCAGCCAGAGGGAGGTGAACACCGGGGAGCTGTTTTTT.